This T cell receptor (beta chain) was profiled in a study of T cell repertoires in cytomegalovirus infection. V lost 0 bases and J lost 7, with 12 bases in between. CDR3 size: 14 residues. Germline values: CDR1 LGHNA, CDR2 YNFKEQ. TCRdb re-derived calls from the reads in MiXCR, one entry per CDR3 protein. Of about 250,000 distinct CDR3 sequences in the sample, 10% to 15% were seen once. Many counts were recorded for this clonotype. Sequences were obtained from PBMCs. The V call is TRBV4-2, the J call TRBJ2-5; perhaps TRBD2 as D (5 bases). This TCR was sampled from a human donor in good health (CMV status not recorded). Some clones in this sample may be carry-over from other donors' samples. Here the CDR3 reads CASSQDVREGTQYF. The CDR3 DNA reads as TGTGCCAGCAGCCAAGATGTACGGGAAGGGACCCAGTACTTC.